The 17 T cell receptor beta chains below were found in one sample sequenced in a study of blood T cell repertoires in COVID-19. Profiling relied on immunoSEQ multiplex PCR, and the TCRdb table lists in-frame clones only, not all of them. Here the sample spans about 100,000 clones, 80% being singletons. Source material: peripheral blood. The receptors here all came from a woman aged 70 to 79 with acute or convalescent COVID-19.

The gene calls are TRBV30 and TRBJ2-5; D is perhaps TRBD1 (5 bases). The CDR3 extends over 14 amino acids. CDR1 is GTSNPN, CDR2 SVGIG, per germline (reference sequence). V lost 5 bases and J lost 5, with 18 bases in between. As DNA, the CDR3 is TGTGCCTGGGATTTTTTCCAGGGCTACGAGACCCAGTACTTC. Encoded protein: CAWDFFQGYETQYF.

The chain uses TRBV5-1 and TRBJ1-2; D not resolved. The CDR3 is 14 residues long. Trimming shortened V by 4 bases and J by 3 bases, and 13 bases separated the two germline ends. CDR1 and CDR2 from the germline V gene are SGHRS and YFSETQ. CDR3 in DNA: TGCGCCAGCAGCGTCGGCGGAACGGACTATGGCTACACCTTC. Amino acids: CASSVGGTDYGYTF. The variable domain in full, completed from reference TRBV5-1 and TRBJ1-2, reads KAGVTQTPRYLIKTRGQQVTLSCSPISGHRSVSWYQQTPGQGLQFLFEYFSETQRNKGNFPGRFSGRQFSNSRSEMNVSTLELGDSALYLCASSVGGTDYGYTFGSGTRLTVV.

This clone was detected once. The chain combines TRBV27 with TRBJ1-6; no reliable D call. V lost 2 bases to trimming and J lost 8 bases, with 7 bases between them. The CDR3 runs 13 residues. From germline, CDR1 is MNHEY and CDR2 SMNVEV (reference sequence). CDR3 protein: CASSLNSYSPLHF. CDR3 nucleotide sequence: TGTGCCAGCAGTTTAAATAGTTATTCACCCCTCCACTTT.

V usage is TRBV28 and J usage is TRBJ1-4, with 7 bases identical to TRBD1. The CDR3 loop spans 15 amino acids. CDR1 and CDR2 (germline): MDHEN, SYDVKM. The J segment lost 5 bases and the V segment lost 3 bases, leaving 6 bases of the junction unmatched. In DNA, the CDR3 is TGTGCCAGCAGTTTGCACCGACAGGGAAATGAAAAACTGTTTTTT. This translates into CASSLHRQGNEKLFF.

This sequence joins TRBV6-5 and TRBJ1-1; D might be TRBD1 (6 bases). Germline-derived CDR1 and CDR2 are MNHEY and SVGAGI. The CDR3 consists of 13 residues. V was trimmed by 9 bases and J by 1 base, leaving 12 bases between them. The chain's CDR3 is CASIRGRNTEAFF. The CDR3 region has the DNA TGTGCCAGTATCAGGGGACGGAACACTGAAGCTTTCTTT.

The chain is built from TRBV5-1 and TRBJ2-1; D perhaps matches TRBD1 (6 bases). With 0 bases removed from V and 2 bases from J, the gap between germline ends came to 12 bases. The CDR3 spans 16 residues. Looked up from germline, CDR1 is SGHRS and CDR2 is YFSETQ. CDR3 nucleotide sequence: TGCGCCAGCAGCTTGGAGTCACAGGGACCCTACAATGAGCAGTTCTTC. This encodes CASSLESQGPYNEQFF. The complete variable domain, with remaining parts taken from reference TRBV5-1 and TRBJ2-1, reads KAGVTQTPRYLIKTRGQQVTLSCSPISGHRSVSWYQQTPGQGLQFLFEYFSETQRNKGNFPGRFSGRQFSNSRSEMNVSTLELGDSALYLCASSLESQGPYNEQFFGPGTRLTVL.

This sequence joins TRBV7-2 and TRBJ2-7, with a possible D match to TRBD1 (5 bases). V gave up 0 bases and J gave up 2 bases, with 14 bases separating them. Germline V gives CDR1 SGHTA, CDR2 FQGNSA. This CDR3 has 16 residues. The CDR3 is CASSLAQGSQPYEQYF. The CDR3 nucleotides are TGTGCCAGCAGCTTAGCGCAGGGCTCACAACCCTACGAGCAGTACTTC. The whole variable domain, filled in from reference TRBV7-2 and TRBJ2-7, reads GAGVSQSPSNKVTEKGKDVELRCDPISGHTALYWYRQSLGQGLEFLIYFQGNSAPDKSGLPSDRFSAERTGGSVSTLTIQRTQQEDSAVYLCASSLAQGSQPYEQYFGPGTRLTVT.

There are a few counts of this clone. CDR3 region: CASSQDGGGGGTMRYTF. In DNA, the CDR3 is TGCGCCAGCAGCCAAGATGGAGGAGGGGGGGGAACTATGCGCTACACCTTC. This chain connects TRBV4-3 to TRBJ1-2; maybe TRBD1 (6 bases). The CDR3 covers 17 residues. The V end lost 0 bases, the J end lost 9 bases, and 23 bases lay between the germline ends. Per the germline V gene, CDR1 is LGHNA and CDR2 is YSLEER.

As for this clone: Different DNA sequences within this sample yield the same CDR3. The chain employs TRBV11-2 and TRBJ1-1; 8 nucleotides agree with TRBD1. Trimming took 5 bases from V and 0 from J; bases not matched to a gene: 5. This CDR3 region has 15 residues. The germline V gene encodes CDR1 SGHAT and CDR2 FQNNGV. CDR3 amino acids: CASSPRQGLNTEAFF. The CDR3 DNA follows: TGTGCCAGCAGCCCCCGACAGGGGCTGAACACTGAAGCTTTCTTT.

The CDR3, as DNA: TGTGCCAGCAGCCCAACTAGCGGGGGAACCGGGGAGCTGTTTTTT. It encodes CASSPTSGGTGELFF. The rearrangement links TRBV7-3 to TRBJ2-2; 11 nucleotides match TRBD2. The CDR3 consists of 15 residues. The germline V gene has CDR1 SGHTA and CDR2 FQGTGA. J gave up 5 bases and V 5 bases, and 4 bases lay outside the gene matches.

The V and J genes are TRBV28 and TRBJ1-3; D is undetermined. Germline lookup yields CDR1 MDHEN and CDR2 SYDVKM. The CDR3 runs to 15 residues. Trimming shortened V by 5 bases and J by 0 bases, and 11 bases separated the two germline ends. The CDR3 DNA reads TGTGCCAGCAGTCGAGACATAGACTCTGGAAACACCATATATTTT. Its protein product is CASSRDIDSGNTIYF.

This clone was seen a handful of times. V and J are TRBV15 and TRBJ2-5, with 10 nucleotides matching TRBD2. The CDR3 is 15 amino acids. Germline V lookup: CDR1 LNHNV, CDR2 YYDKDF (reference sequence). V shed 5 bases and J 5 bases; nucleotides not matched to a gene: 8. This CDR3 reads CATSFLAGAGETQYF. In nucleotides, the CDR3 is TGTGCCACCAGCTTCCTAGCGGGGGCTGGGGAGACCCAGTACTTC.

This rearrangement joins TRBV7-8 to TRBJ1-5, with 8 bases fitting TRBD1. The CDR3 contains 14 residues. With V trimmed by 5 bases and J by 7 bases, 7 bases remained unmatched. Looked up from germline, CDR1 is SGHVS and CDR2 is FQNEAQ. CDR3 amino acids: CASSQDRAGQPQHF. Written as DNA, the CDR3 is TGTGCCAGCAGCCAGGACAGGGCTGGGCAGCCCCAGCATTTT. The complete variable domain, with remaining parts taken from reference TRBV7-8 and TRBJ1-5, reads GAGVSQSPRYKVAKRGQDVALRCDPISGHVSLFWYQQALGQGPEFLTYFQNEAQLDKSGLPSDRFFAERPEGSVSTLKIQRTQQEDSAVYLCASSQDRAGQPQHFGDGTRLSIL.

This sequence joins TRBV3-1 (or the pseudogene TRBV3-2) and TRBJ2-4, with a possible D match to TRBD2 (6 bases). Between the trimmed V and J ends, which lost 4 bases and 0 bases, there was a span of 13 bases. CDR3 size: 16 residues. Germline V gene sequence: CDR1 LGHDT, CDR2 YNNKEL (reference sequence). CDR3 amino acids: CASSPGTLLAKNIQYF. The CDR3 DNA follows: TGTGCCAGCAGCCCGGGGACTTTACTAGCCAAAAACATTCAGTACTTC.

V and J are TRBV9 and TRBJ1-3; the match to TRBD1 covers 10 bases. The CDR3 is 17 residues long. Germline CDR1 is SGDLS and CDR2 is YYNGEE. The V and J ends lost 5 bases and 0 bases, in that order; junction bases with no gene match: 8. The CDR3: CASSPTTGGVSGNTIYF. The CDR3 region has the DNA TGTGCCAGCAGTCCTACGACAGGGGGCGTCTCTGGAAACACCATATATTTT.

In this sample, this clone turned up once. This chain uses TRBV14 with TRBJ2-5, with D uncertain. The CDR3 runs 13 residues. Per germline, CDR1 SGHDN and CDR2 FVKESK. The ends were cut back, 0 bases at V and 7 bases at J, with 9 bases in the middle. CDR3 nucleotides: TGTGCCAGCAGCCAAGAGCTCACTTTGACCCAGTACTTC. This codes for CASSQELTLTQYF.

The chain joins TRBV28 to TRBJ1-5; D not certain. Deletions cut 2 bases from V and 7 bases from J, with 9 bases between. The CDR3 contains 13 residues. Germline assignment: CDR1 MDHEN and CDR2 SYDVKM. CDR3 in amino acids: CASSLPGIQPQHF. CDR3 nucleotides: TGTGCCAGCAGTTTACCAGGTATCCAGCCCCAGCATTTT. Variable domain in full (rest from reference TRBV28 and TRBJ1-5): DVKVTQSSRYLVKRTGEKVFLECVQDMDHENMFWYRQDPGLGLRLIYFSYDVKMKEKGDIPEGYSVSREKKERFSLILESASTNQTSMYLCASSLPGIQPQHFGDGTRLSIL.